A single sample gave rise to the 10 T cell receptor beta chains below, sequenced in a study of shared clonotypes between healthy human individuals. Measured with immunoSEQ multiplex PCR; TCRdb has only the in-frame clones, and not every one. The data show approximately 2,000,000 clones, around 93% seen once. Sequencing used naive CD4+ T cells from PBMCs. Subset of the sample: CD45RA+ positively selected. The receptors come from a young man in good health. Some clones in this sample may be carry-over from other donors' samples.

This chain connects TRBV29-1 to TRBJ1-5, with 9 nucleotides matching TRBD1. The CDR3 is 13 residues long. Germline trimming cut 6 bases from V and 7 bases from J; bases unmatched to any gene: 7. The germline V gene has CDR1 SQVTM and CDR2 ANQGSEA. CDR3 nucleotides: TGCAGCGTAGCGCCGGGACAGGGACAGCCCCAGCATTTT. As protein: CSVAPGQGQPQHF. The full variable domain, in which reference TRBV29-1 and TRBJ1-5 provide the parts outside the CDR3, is SAVISQKPSRDICQRGTSLTIQCQVDSQVTMMFWYRQQPGQSLTLIATANQGSEATYESGFVIDKFPISRPNLTFSTLTVSNMSPEDSSIYLCSVAPGQGQPQHFGDGTRLSIL.

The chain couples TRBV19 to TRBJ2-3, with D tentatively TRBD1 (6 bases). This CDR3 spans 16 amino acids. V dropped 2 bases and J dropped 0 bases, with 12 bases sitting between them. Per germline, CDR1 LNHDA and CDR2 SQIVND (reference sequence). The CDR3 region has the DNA TGTGCCAGTAGTATAAGGGGGATACCTAGCACAGATACGCAGTATTTT. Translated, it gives CASSIRGIPSTDTQYF. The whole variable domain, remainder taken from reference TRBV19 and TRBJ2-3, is DGGITQSPKYLFRKEGQNVTLSCEQNLNHDAMYWYRQDPGQGLRLIYYSQIVNDFQKGDIAEGYSVSREKKESFPLTVTSAQKNPTAFYLCASSIRGIPSTDTQYFGPGTRLTVL.

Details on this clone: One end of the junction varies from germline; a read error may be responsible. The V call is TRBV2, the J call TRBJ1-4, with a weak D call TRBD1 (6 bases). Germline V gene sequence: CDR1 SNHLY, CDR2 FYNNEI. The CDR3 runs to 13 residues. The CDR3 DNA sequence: TGTGCCGGCAGTGGGCAGGGGAATGAAAAACTGTTTTTT. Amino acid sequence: CAGSGQGNEKLFF.

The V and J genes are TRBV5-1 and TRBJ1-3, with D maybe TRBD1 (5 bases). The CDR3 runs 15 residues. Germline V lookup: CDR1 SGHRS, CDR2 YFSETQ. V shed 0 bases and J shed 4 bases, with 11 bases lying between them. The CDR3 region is CASSLDSGDGNTIYF. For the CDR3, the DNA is TGCGCCAGCAGCTTGGATTCGGGGGACGGAAACACCATATATTTT.

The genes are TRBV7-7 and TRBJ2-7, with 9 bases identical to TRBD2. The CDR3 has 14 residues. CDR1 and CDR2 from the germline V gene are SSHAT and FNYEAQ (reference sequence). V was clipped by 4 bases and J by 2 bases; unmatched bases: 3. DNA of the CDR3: TGTGCCAGCAGCTCAATAGCGGGAGCCTACGAGCAGTACTTC. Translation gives CASSSIAGAYEQYF.

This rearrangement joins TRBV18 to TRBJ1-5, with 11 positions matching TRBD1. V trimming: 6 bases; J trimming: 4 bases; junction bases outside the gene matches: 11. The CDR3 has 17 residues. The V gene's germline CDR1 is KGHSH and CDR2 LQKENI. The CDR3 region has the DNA TGTGCCAGCTCTCTTCGGACAGGGGGCGAGGGGAATCAGCCCCAGCATTTT. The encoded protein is CASSLRTGGEGNQPQHF.

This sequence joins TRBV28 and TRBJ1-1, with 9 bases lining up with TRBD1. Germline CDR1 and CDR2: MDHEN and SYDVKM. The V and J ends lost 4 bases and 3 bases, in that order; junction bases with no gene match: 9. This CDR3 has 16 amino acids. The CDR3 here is CASSSPQGASDTEAFF. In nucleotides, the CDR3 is TGTGCCAGCAGTTCCCCACAGGGGGCGTCGGACACTGAAGCTTTCTTT.

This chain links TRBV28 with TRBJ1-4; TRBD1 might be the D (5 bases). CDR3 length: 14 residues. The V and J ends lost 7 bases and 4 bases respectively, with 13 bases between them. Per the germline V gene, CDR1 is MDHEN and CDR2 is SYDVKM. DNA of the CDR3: TGTGCCAGCACCGAGGAGGGGCGTAATGAAAAACTGTTTTTT. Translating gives CASTEEGRNEKLFF.

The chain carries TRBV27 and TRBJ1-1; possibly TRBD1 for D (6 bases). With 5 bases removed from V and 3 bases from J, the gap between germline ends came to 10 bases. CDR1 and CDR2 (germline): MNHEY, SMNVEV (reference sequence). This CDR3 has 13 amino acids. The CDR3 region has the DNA TGTGCCAGCAGTCTTAACAGGGACACTGAAGCTTTCTTT. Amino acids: CASSLNRDTEAFF.

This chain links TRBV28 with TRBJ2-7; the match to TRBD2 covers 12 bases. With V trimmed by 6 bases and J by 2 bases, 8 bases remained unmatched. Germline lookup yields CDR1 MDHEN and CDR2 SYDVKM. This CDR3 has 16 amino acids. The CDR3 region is CASSSSRLAGAYEQYF. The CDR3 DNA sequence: TGTGCCAGCAGCTCATCCCGACTAGCGGGAGCCTACGAGCAGTACTTC.